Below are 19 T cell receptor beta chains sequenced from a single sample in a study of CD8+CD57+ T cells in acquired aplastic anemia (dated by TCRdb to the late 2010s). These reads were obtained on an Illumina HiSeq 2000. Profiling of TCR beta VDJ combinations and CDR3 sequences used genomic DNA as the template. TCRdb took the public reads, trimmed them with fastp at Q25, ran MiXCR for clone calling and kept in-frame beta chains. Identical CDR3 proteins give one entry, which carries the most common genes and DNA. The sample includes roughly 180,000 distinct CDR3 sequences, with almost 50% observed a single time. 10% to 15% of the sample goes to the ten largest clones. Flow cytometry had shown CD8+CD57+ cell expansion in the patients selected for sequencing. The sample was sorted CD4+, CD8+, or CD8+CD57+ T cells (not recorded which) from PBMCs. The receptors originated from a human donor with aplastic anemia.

The DNA for the CDR3 is TGTGCCATCAGTACGACAGGGGATAGCAATCAGCCCCAGCATTTT. Translation gives CAISTTGDSNQPQHF. The chain couples TRBV10-3 to TRBJ1-5, with 8 bases that match TRBD1. The CDR3 is 15 residues long. Germline trimming cut 5 bases from V and 0 bases from J; bases unmatched to any gene: 3. From germline, CDR1 is ENHRY and CDR2 SYGVKD.

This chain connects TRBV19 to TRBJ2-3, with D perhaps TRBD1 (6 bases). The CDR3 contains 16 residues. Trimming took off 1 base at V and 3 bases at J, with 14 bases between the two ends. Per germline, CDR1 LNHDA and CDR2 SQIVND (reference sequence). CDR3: CASSIGGQGPTDTQYF. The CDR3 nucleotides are TGTGCCAGTAGTATAGGTGGGCAGGGGCCGACAGATACGCAGTATTTT.

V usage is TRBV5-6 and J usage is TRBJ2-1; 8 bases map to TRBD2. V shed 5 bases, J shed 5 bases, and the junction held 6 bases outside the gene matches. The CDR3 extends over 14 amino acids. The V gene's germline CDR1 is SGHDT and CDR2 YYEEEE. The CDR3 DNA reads TGTGCCAGCAGTTACTTAGCGGGGCACAATGAGCAGTTCTTC. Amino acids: CASSYLAGHNEQFF. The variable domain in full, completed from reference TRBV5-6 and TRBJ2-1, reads DAGVTQSPTHLIKTRGQQVTLRCSPKSGHDTVSWYQQALGQGPQFIFQYYEEEERQRGNFPDRFSGHQFPNYSSELNVNALLLGDSALYLCASSYLAGHNEQFFGPGTRLTVL.

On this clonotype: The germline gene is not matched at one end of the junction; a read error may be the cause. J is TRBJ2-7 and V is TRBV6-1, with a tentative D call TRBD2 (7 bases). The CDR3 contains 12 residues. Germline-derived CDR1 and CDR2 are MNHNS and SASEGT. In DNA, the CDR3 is TGTGCCGGCAGTCCCGGGGGGCCCGAGCAGTACTTC. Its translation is CAGSPGGPEQYF.

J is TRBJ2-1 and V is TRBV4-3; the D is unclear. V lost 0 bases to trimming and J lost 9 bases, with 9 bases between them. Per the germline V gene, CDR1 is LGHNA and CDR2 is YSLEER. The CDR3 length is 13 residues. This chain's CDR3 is CASSQDSGGEQFF. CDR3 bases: TGCGCCAGCAGCCAAGACTCGGGCGGTGAGCAGTTCTTC.

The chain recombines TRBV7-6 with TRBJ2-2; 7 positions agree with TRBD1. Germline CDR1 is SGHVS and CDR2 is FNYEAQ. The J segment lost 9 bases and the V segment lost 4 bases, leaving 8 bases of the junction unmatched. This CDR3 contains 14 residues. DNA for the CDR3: TGTGCCAGCAGCTCGACAGGGCGCGCCAGGGAGCTGTTTTTT. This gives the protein CASSSTGRARELFF.

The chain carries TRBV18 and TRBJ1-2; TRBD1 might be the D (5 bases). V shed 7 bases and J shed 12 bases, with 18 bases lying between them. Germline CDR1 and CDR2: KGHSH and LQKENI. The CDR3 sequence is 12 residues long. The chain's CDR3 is CASYRRDYGNTF. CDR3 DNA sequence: TGTGCCAGCTACCGCCGGGACTATGGAAACACCTTC.

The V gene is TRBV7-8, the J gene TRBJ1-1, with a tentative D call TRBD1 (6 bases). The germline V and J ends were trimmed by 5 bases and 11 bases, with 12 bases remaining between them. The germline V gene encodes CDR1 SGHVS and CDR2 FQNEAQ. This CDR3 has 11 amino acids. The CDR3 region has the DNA TGTGCCAGCAGCCAAAGAGGGGGGGCTTTCTTT. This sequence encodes CASSQRGGAFF.

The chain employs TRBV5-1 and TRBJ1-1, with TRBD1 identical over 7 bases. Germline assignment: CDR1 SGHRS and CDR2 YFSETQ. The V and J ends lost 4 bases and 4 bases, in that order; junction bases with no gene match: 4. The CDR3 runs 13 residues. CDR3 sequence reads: CASSQTGFTEAFF. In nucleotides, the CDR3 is TGCGCCAGCAGCCAGACAGGGTTCACTGAAGCTTTCTTT.

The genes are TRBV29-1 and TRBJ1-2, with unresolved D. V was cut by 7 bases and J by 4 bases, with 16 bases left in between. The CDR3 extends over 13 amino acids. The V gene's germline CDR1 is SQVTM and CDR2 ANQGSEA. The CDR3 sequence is CSAGGGVRYGYTF. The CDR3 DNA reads TGCAGCGCCGGCGGCGGGGTGCGCTATGGCTACACCTTC. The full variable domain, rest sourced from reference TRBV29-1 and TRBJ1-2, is SAVISQKPSRDICQRGTSLTIQCQVDSQVTMMFWYRQQPGQSLTLIATANQGSEATYESGFVIDKFPISRPNLTFSTLTVSNMSPEDSSIYLCSAGGGVRYGYTFGSGTRLTVV.

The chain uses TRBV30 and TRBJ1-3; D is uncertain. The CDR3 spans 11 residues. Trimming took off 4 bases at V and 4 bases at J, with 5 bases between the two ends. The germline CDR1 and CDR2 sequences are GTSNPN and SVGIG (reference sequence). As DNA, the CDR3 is TGTGCCTGGACCACGGGAAACACCATATATTTT. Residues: CAWTTGNTIYF.

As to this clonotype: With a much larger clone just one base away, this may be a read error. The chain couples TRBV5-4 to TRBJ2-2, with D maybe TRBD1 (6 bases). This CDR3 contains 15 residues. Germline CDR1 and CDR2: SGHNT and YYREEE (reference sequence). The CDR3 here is CTSSLGTGSGGELFF. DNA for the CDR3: TGTACCAGCAGCTTGGGAACAGGGTCCGGCGGGGAGCTGTTTTTT.

For the CDR3, the DNA is TGTGCCAGCAGTGACTCCGGACAGGGGGCAGATACGCAGTATTTT. The encoded protein is CASSDSGQGADTQYF. V gene TRBV25-1 combines with J gene TRBJ2-3; 10 nucleotides agree with TRBD1. Germline V lookup: CDR1 MGHDK, CDR2 SYGVNS. This CDR3 has 15 amino acids. With V trimmed by 3 bases and J by 4 bases, 4 bases remained unmatched.

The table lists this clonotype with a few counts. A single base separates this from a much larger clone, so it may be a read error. This CDR3 reads CAPKGSDAFF. DNA for the CDR3: TGCGCCCCCAAGGGCTCGGATGCTTTCTTT. The chain recombines TRBV4-1 with TRBJ1-1; the D is unclear. Germline V gene lookup returns CDR1 MGHRA and CDR2 YSYEKL. CDR3 length equals 10 residues. Trimming left V 11 bases short and J 11 bases short, with 15 bases between.

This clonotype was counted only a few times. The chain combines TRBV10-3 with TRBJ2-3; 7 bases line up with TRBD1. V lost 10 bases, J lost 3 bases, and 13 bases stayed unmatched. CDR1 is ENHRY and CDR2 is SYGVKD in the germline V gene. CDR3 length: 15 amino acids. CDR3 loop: CASRRDRVGTDTQYF. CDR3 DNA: TGTGCCAGCAGGAGAGACAGGGTGGGGACAGATACGCAGTATTTT.

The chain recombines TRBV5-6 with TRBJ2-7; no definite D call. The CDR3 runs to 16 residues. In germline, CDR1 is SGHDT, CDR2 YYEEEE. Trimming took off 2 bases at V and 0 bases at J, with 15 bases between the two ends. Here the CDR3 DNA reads TGTGCCAGCAGCTTCTGGTCGGACCTAAACTCCTACGAGCAGTACTTC. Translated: CASSFWSDLNSYEQYF.

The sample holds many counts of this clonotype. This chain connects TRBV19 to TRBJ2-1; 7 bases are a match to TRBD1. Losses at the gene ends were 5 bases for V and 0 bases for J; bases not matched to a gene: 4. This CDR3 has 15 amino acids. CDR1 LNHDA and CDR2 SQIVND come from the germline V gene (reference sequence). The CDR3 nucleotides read TGTGCCAGTAGTCGTACAGGGGACTCCTACAATGAGCAGTTCTTC. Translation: CASSRTGDSYNEQFF. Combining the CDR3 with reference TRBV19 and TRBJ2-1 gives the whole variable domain DGGITQSPKYLFRKEGQNVTLSCEQNLNHDAMYWYRQDPGQGLRLIYYSQIVNDFQKGDIAEGYSVSREKKESFPLTVTSAQKNPTAFYLCASSRTGDSYNEQFFGPGTRLTVL.

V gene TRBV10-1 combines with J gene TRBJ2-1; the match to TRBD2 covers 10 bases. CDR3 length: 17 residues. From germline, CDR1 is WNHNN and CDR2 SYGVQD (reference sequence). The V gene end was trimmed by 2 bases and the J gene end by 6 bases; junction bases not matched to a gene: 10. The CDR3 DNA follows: TGCGCCAGCAGTGAGAGGAGGTCGGCTAGCGGGAGCAATGAGCAGTTCTTC. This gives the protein CASSERRSASGSNEQFF.

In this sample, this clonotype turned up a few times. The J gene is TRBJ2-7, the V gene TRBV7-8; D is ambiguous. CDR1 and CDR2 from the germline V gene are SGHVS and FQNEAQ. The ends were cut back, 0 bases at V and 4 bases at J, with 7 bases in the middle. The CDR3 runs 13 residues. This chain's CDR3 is CASSLANLYEQYF. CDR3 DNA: TGTGCCAGCAGCTTAGCGAACCTATACGAGCAGTACTTC.